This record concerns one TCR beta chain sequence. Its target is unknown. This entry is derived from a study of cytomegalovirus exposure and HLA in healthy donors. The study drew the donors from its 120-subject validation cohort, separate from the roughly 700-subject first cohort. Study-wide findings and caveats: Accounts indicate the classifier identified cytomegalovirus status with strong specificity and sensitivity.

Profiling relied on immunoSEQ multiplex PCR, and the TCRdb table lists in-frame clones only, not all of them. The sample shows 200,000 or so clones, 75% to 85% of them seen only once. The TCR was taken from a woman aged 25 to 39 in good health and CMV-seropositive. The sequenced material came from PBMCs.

For the CDR3, the DNA is TGCAGCGCAGAGACAGGCAGGGGTGGGAATTACCAAGAGACCCAGTACTTC. Its translation: CSAETGRGGNYQETQYF. The chain employs TRBV29-1 and TRBJ2-5; TRBD1 is a possible D gene (6 bases). The CDR3 has 17 residues. Trimming pared 7 bases from V and 0 bases from J, leaving 24 bases between. From germline, CDR1 is SQVTM and CDR2 ANQGSEA. The full variable domain, in which reference TRBV29-1 and TRBJ2-5 provide the parts outside the CDR3, is SAVISQKPSRDICQRGTSLTIQCQVDSQVTMMFWYRQQPGQSLTLIATANQGSEATYESGFVIDKFPISRPNLTFSTLTVSNMSPEDSSIYLCSAETGRGGNYQETQYFGPGTRLLVL.